Listed below are T cell receptor beta chains from one sample, sequenced in a study of T cell repertoires in ileal Crohn's disease. Clones were sequenced by immunoSEQ multiplex PCR, and TCRdb holds only the in-frame ones, with some missing. The sample yields roughly 4,500 clones, 75% to 85% seen once. The sequenced sample consisted of ileal tissue. The receptors stem from an adult with Crohn's disease. Each CDR3 is given with its conserved first and last residue. A D gene is named only where the DNA matches it firmly. The size entry is marked missing in some rows and otherwise reads once, few, many or a size class.

D gene: NA
V gene: TRBV7-2
J gene: TRBJ1-1
clone size: few
CDR3 protein: CASSLRRETEAFF
CDR3 DNA: TGTGCCAGCAGCTTAAGGAGGGAGACTGAAGCTTTCTTT

D gene: NA
V gene: TRBV11-3
J gene: TRBJ2-1
clone size: few
CDR3 protein: CASSLASRIASHNEQFF
CDR3 DNA: TGTGCCAGCAGCTTAGCTTCGCGAATAGCCTCCCACAATGAGCAGTTCTTC

D gene: TRBD1
V gene: TRBV7-9
J gene: TRBJ1-1
clone size: NA
CDR3 protein: CASSSILTGGNTEAFF
CDR3 DNA: TGTGCCAGCAGCTCGATCCTGACAGGGGGCAACACTGAAGCTTTCTTT

D gene: TRBD1
V gene: TRBV19
J gene: TRBJ2-2
clone size: NA
CDR3 protein: CASSPGQGVPGELFF
CDR3 DNA: TGTGCCAGTAGTCCTGGACAGGGAGTTCCCGGGGAGCTGTTTTTT

D gene: NA
V gene: TRBV9
J gene: TRBJ2-7
clone size: NA
CDR3 protein: CASSSQTEASEQYF
CDR3 DNA: TGTGCCAGCAGCTCCCAGACAGAGGCGTCCGAGCAGTACTTC

D gene: NA
V gene: TRBV11-3
J gene: TRBJ1-4
clone size: once
CDR3 protein: CASSVRQIQNEKLFF
CDR3 DNA: TGTGCCAGCAGCGTTCGACAGATCCAAAATGAAAAACTGTTTTTT

D gene: NA
V gene: TRBV6-1
J gene: TRBJ2-5
clone size: NA
CDR3 protein: CASSSLNPGVETQYF
CDR3 DNA: TGTGCCAGCAGTTCCCTGAATCCAGGGGTGGAGACCCAGTACTTC

D gene: TRBD2
V gene: TRBV19
J gene: TRBJ2-7
clone size: once
CDR3 protein: CASSTRSGDEQYF
CDR3 DNA: TGTGCCAGTAGTACCAGAAGCGGGGACGAGCAGTACTTC

D gene: NA
V gene: TRBV19
J gene: TRBJ2-1
clone size: NA
CDR3 protein: CASSAQMAEQFF
CDR3 DNA: TGTGCCAGTAGTGCCCAGATGGCTGAGCAGTTCTTC

D gene: NA
V gene: TRBV30
J gene: TRBJ2-2
clone size: once
CDR3 protein: CAWRRVSNTGELFF
CDR3 DNA: TGTGCCTGGAGACGGGTCTCGAACACCGGGGAGCTGTTTTTT

D gene: NA
V gene: TRBV13
J gene: TRBJ2-7
clone size: NA
CDR3 protein: CASSFSPYEQYF
CDR3 DNA: TGTGCCAGCAGCTTTTCTCCCTACGAGCAGTACTTC

D gene: NA
V gene: TRBV20-1
J gene: TRBJ2-3
clone size: NA
CDR3 protein: CSGGADTQYF
CDR3 DNA: TGCAGTGGGGGAGCAGATACGCAGTATTTT

D gene: NA
V gene: TRBV7-8
J gene: TRBJ2-7
clone size: NA
CDR3 protein: CASSLGGQNYEQYF
CDR3 DNA: TGTGCCAGCAGCTTAGGGGGACAAAACTACGAGCAGTACTTC

D gene: NA
V gene: TRBV6-5
J gene: TRBJ2-1
clone size: NA
CDR3 protein: CASSYGTIRDEQFF
CDR3 DNA: TGTGCCAGCAGTTATGGGACAATTCGGGACGAGCAGTTCTTC

D gene: NA
V gene: TRBV19
J gene: TRBJ1-5
clone size: NA
CDR3 protein: CASSLFSPDQPQHF
CDR3 DNA: TGTGCCAGTAGCCTATTCTCCCCCGATCAGCCCCAGCATTTT

D gene: NA
V gene: TRBV21-1
J gene: TRBJ1-5
clone size: NA
CDR3 protein: CASSKWGVDNQPQHF
CDR3 DNA: TGTGCCAGCAGCAAATGGGGCGTAGACAATCAGCCCCAGCATTTT

D gene: TRBD1
V gene: TRBV6-6
J gene: TRBJ2-3
clone size: few
CDR3 protein: CASSYGTGSTDTQYF
CDR3 DNA: TGTGCCAGCAGTTACGGGACAGGGAGCACAGATACGCAGTATTTT

D gene: TRBD1
V gene: TRBV29-1
J gene: TRBJ2-2
clone size: NA
CDR3 protein: CSVGQGARQLFF
CDR3 DNA: TGCAGCGTTGGACAGGGGGCAAGGCAGCTGTTTTTT

D gene: NA
V gene: TRBV28
J gene: TRBJ1-5
clone size: NA
CDR3 protein: CASSSQGAYQPQHF
CDR3 DNA: TGTGCCAGCAGTTCGCAGGGCGCGTATCAGCCCCAGCATTTT

D gene: NA
V gene: TRBV6-5
J gene: TRBJ1-2
clone size: NA
CDR3 protein: CASSFSALNYGYTF
CDR3 DNA: TGTGCCAGCAGTTTCAGCGCTCTCAACTATGGCTACACCTTC

D gene: TRBD1
V gene: TRBV18
J gene: TRBJ2-5
clone size: NA
CDR3 protein: CASSPIRDSQETQYF
CDR3 DNA: TGTGCCAGCTCACCAATCCGGGACAGCCAAGAGACCCAGTACTTC

D gene: NA
V gene: TRBV7-8
J gene: TRBJ2-7
clone size: few
CDR3 protein: CASSPGLSYEQYF
CDR3 DNA: TGTGCCAGCAGCCCGGGTCTTTCCTACGAGCAGTACTTC

D gene: NA
V gene: TRBV9
J gene: TRBJ2-3
clone size: NA
CDR3 protein: CASSARTGRGADTQYF
CDR3 DNA: TGTGCCAGCAGCGCTCGGACAGGGAGGGGGGCAGATACGCAGTATTTT

D gene: TRBD2
V gene: TRBV7-2
J gene: TRBJ2-4
clone size: NA
CDR3 protein: CASSLWGGTLAKNIQYF
CDR3 DNA: TGTGCCAGCAGCTTATGGGGGGGGACCTTAGCCAAAAACATTCAGTACTTC

D gene: NA
V gene: TRBV19
J gene: TRBJ1-1
clone size: NA
CDR3 protein: CASSIRRNTEAFF
CDR3 DNA: TGTGCCAGTAGTATAAGGAGAAACACTGAAGCTTTCTTT